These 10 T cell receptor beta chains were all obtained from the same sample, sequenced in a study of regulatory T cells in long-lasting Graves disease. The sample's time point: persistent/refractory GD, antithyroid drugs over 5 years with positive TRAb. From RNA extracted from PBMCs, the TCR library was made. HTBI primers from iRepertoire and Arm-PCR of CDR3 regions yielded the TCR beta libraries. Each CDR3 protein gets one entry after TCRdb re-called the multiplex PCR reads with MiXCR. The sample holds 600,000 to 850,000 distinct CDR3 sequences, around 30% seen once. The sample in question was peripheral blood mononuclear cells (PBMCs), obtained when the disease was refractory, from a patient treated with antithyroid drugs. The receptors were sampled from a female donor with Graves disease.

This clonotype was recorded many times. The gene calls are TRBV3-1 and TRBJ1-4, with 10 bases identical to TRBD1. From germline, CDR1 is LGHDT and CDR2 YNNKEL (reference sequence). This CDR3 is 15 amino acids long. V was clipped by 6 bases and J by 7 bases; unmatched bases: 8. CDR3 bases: TGTGCCAGCAGTCAACAGACAGGGGGCGGTGAAAAACTGTTTTTT. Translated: CASSQQTGGGEKLFF.

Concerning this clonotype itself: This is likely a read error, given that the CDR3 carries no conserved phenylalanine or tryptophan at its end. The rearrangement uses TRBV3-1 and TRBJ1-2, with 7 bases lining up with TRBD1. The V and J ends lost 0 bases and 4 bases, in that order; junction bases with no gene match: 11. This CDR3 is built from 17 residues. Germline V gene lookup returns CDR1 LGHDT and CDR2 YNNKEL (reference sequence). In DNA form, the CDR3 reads TGTGCCAGCAGCCAAGATCTGGTCAACAGGGGCGGCTATGGCTACACCCTC. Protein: CASSQDLVNRGGYGYTL.

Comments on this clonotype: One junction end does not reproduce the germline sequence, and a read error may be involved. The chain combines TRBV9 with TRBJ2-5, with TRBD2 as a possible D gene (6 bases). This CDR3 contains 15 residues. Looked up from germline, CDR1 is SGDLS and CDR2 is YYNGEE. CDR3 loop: CASSVDGLPQESQYF. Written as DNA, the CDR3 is TGTGCCAGCAGCGTAGATGGACTACCACAAGAGTCCCAGTACTTC.

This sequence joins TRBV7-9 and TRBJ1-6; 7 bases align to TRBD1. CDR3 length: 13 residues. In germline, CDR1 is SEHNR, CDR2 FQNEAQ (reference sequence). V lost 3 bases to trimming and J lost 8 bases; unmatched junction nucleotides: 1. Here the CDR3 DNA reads TGTGCCAGCAGCTTTGACAGGGATTCACCCCTCCACTTT. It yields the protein CASSFDRDSPLHF. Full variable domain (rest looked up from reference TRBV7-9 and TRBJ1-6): DTGVSQNPRHKITKRGQNVTFRCDPISEHNRLYWYRQTLGQGPEFLTYFQNEAQLEKSRLLSDRFSAERPKGSFSTLEIQRTEQGDSAMYLCASSFDRDSPLHFGNGTRLTVT.

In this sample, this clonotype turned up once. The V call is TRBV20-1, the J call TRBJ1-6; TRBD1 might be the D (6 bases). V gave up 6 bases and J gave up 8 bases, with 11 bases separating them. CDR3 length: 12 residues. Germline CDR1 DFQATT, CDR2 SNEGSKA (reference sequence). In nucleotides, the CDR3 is TGCAGTGCAAAACAGGGTGATTCACCCCTCCACTTT. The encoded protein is CSAKQGDSPLHF.

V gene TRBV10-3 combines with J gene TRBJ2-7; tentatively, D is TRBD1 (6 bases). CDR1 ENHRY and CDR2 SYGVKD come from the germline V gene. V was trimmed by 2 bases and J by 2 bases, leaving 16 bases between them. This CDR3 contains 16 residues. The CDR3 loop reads CAISEPAQGSPYEQYF. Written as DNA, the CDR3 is TGTGCCATCAGTGAGCCCGCCCAGGGGAGCCCCTACGAGCAGTACTTC.

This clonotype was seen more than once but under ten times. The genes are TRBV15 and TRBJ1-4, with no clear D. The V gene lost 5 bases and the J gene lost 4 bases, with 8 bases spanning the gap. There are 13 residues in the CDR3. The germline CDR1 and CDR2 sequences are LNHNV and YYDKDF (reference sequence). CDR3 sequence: CATSAALNEKLFF. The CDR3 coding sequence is TGTGCCACCAGCGCGGCACTTAATGAAAAACTGTTTTTT.

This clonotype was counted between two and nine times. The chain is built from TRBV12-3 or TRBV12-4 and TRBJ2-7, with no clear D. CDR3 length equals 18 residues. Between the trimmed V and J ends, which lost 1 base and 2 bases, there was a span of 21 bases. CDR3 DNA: TGTGCCAGCAGTTTAGTATTCTGGCGGCACCGTACTCCCTACGAGCAGTACTTC. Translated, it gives CASSLVFWRHRTPYEQYF.

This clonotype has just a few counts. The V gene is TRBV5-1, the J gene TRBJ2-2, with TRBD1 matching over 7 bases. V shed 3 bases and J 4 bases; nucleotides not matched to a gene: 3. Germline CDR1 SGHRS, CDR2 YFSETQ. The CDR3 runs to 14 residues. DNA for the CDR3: TGCGCCAGCAGCTCGACAGGGAGCACCGGGGAGCTGTTTTTT. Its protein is CASSSTGSTGELFF.

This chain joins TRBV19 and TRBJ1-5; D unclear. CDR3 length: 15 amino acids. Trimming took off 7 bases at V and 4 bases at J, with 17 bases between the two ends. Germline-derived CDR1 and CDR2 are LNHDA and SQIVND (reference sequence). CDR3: CASNAVALDNQPQHF. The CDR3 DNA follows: TGTGCCAGTAACGCGGTCGCCTTGGATAATCAGCCCCAGCATTTT.